These 23 T cell receptor beta chains were sequenced from one sample in a study of siplizumab effects on memory and regulatory T cells. Sequenced by immunoSEQ multiplex PCR; TCRdb stores in-frame clones only, minus some. The top ten clones hold 3.5% to 4.5% of a sample with tens of thousands of clones, roughly 83% of them seen once. The sample was memory CD4+ T cells sorted from blood. The receptor source for this set is a human donor in good health.

The J gene is TRBJ2-3, the V gene TRBV2, with D perhaps TRBD2 (6 bases). There are 13 residues in the CDR3. V was trimmed by 7 bases and J by 0 bases, leaving 8 bases between them. In germline, CDR1 is SNHLY, CDR2 FYNNEI. CDR3 loop: CASKAGSTDTQYF. The CDR3 DNA is TGTGCCAGCAAGGCGGGGAGCACAGATACGCAGTATTTT.

This clone was picked up a small number of times. The chain carries TRBV6-1 and TRBJ1-2, with D perhaps TRBD1 (5 bases). Germline loops: CDR1 MNHNS, CDR2 SASEGT. This CDR3 spans 14 amino acids. V was shortened by 9 bases and J by 1 base, with 15 bases between the two germline ends. In nucleotides, the CDR3 is TGTGCCAGTCGTGACAGAAGCGTTAACTATGGCTACACCTTC. Translated: CASRDRSVNYGYTF.

The V and J genes are TRBV5-6 and TRBJ1-2; D may be TRBD1 (5 bases). Germline CDR1 is SGHDT and CDR2 is YYEEEE. The CDR3 contains 15 residues. Trimming removed 4 bases at V and 2 bases at J, with 15 bases between. CDR3 DNA: TGTGCCAGCAGCCCAATGGGGGGTTTAAACTATGGCTACACCTTC. Translation: CASSPMGGLNYGYTF.

V gene TRBV7-6 combines with J gene TRBJ1-3, with D perhaps matching TRBD1 (5 bases). V was pared by 0 bases and J by 0 bases, with 9 bases between. This CDR3 region has 16 residues. Germline V gene data show CDR1 as SGHVS and CDR2 as FNYEAQ. The CDR3 DNA follows: TGTGCCAGCAGCTTAGCCGGCGGGGGCTCTGGAAACACCATATATTTT. Protein: CASSLAGGGSGNTIYF.

The J gene is TRBJ2-3, the V gene TRBV27, with 10 bases matching TRBD2. Per germline, CDR1 MNHEY and CDR2 SMNVEV (reference sequence). The trim removed 6 bases at V and 1 base at J, leaving 4 bases unmatched. The CDR3 runs to 15 residues. The CDR3 is CASSPSGGGTDTQYF. CDR3 DNA sequence: TGTGCCAGCAGCCCAAGCGGGGGGGGCACAGATACGCAGTATTTT.

V gene TRBV18 combines with J gene TRBJ2-7, with D tentatively TRBD2 (7 bases). The V and J ends lost 2 bases and 4 bases respectively, with 12 bases between them. The CDR3 totals 14 residues. Germline V lookup: CDR1 KGHSH, CDR2 LQKENI. The CDR3 loop is CASSPGGARYEQYF. The DNA of the CDR3 is TGTGCCAGCTCACCAGGGGGGGCCCGGTACGAGCAGTACTTC.

This clone was observed a few times. The chain recombines TRBV16 with TRBJ1-1; TRBD1 might be the D (5 bases). Germline CDR1 KGHSY, CDR2 FQNENV. The CDR3 has 13 residues. The germline V and J ends were trimmed by 4 bases and 1 base, with 7 bases remaining between them. The CDR3 DNA follows: TGTGCCAGCAGCCCTGGGACGAACACTGAAGCTTTCTTT. This codes for CASSPGTNTEAFF.

V gene TRBV5-1 combines with J gene TRBJ2-1; tentatively, D is TRBD1 (6 bases). Trimming shortened V by 4 bases and J by 4 bases, and 12 bases separated the two germline ends. CDR3 length equals 14 residues. Germline CDR1 and CDR2: SGHRS and YFSETQ. This CDR3 is CASSPETGYNEQFF. As DNA, the CDR3 is TGCGCCAGCAGCCCGGAGACAGGATACAATGAGCAGTTCTTC.

The chain links TRBV27 to TRBJ2-7, with 8 bases lining up with TRBD1. This CDR3 region has 14 residues. Germline CDR1 reads MNHEY; CDR2 reads SMNVEV (reference sequence). Trimming at V came to 8 bases and at J to 0 bases, leaving 6 bases not matched to a gene. This CDR3 is CASRDRGGSYEQYF. The CDR3 nucleotides are TGTGCCAGCCGAGACAGGGGTGGCTCCTACGAGCAGTACTTC.

The chain couples TRBV6-1 to TRBJ2-4; D not certain. This CDR3 comprises 14 residues. CDR1 is MNHNS, CDR2 SASEGT, per germline. V was pared by 6 bases and J by 3 bases, with 12 bases between. The CDR3 region is CASSLGLDKNIQYF. The CDR3 DNA sequence: TGTGCCAGCAGCCTGGGTTTGGACAAAAACATTCAGTACTTC.

This clone was observed once. The gene calls are TRBV11-2 and TRBJ1-1; TRBD1 aligns across 8 bases. The CDR3 covers 17 residues. Trimming cost V 6 bases and J 8 bases; bases outside gene matches: 20. In germline, CDR1 is SGHAT, CDR2 FQNNGV. The CDR3 here is CASRHSTWGQEAGEAFF. The CDR3 DNA follows: TGTGCCAGCAGACACAGCACGTGGGGACAGGAGGCAGGGGAAGCTTTCTTT.

The chain joins TRBV1 to TRBJ1-2; the table's D call TRBD1 went unverified against the DNA. TRBV1 is shown as a pseudogene. The length of the CDR3 is 22 residues. CDR3 coding DNA: TGCACCAGCAGCCAAGTCGTCAACGGGGGTCCGGGACAGGGAACCAAAGGATATGGCTACACCTTC. Amino acids: CTSSQVVNGGPGQGTKGYGYTF.

V and J are TRBV29-1 and TRBJ1-6; TRBD1 agrees at 9 bases. V gave up 4 bases and J gave up 6 bases; unmatched junction bases: 1. The length of the CDR3 is 13 residues. Germline CDR1 SQVTM, CDR2 ANQGSEA. CDR3 sequence: CSVGQGGNSPLHF. The CDR3 nucleotides read TGCAGCGTTGGACAGGGGGGTAATTCACCCCTCCACTTT. The whole variable domain, filled in from reference TRBV29-1 and TRBJ1-6, reads SAVISQKPSRDICQRGTSLTIQCQVDSQVTMMFWYRQQPGQSLTLIATANQGSEATYESGFVIDKFPISRPNLTFSTLTVSNMSPEDSSIYLCSVGQGGNSPLHFGNGTRLTVT.

V usage is TRBV27 and J usage is TRBJ2-1, with 8 bases lining up with TRBD2. CDR1 is MNHEY, CDR2 SMNVEV, per germline (reference sequence). J lost 8 bases, V lost 5 bases, and 20 bases had no gene match. The CDR3 totals 18 residues. CDR3 nucleotide sequence: TGTGCCAGCAGTAGGCTGGCGGGAGGCCGTACTCGGGTGGATGAGCAGTTCTTC. It specifies CASSRLAGGRTRVDEQFF.

CDR3 DNA: TGCAGCGTGAATCCCGGGACGGCCCATGGCTACACCTTC. This codes for CSVNPGTAHGYTF. The chain is built from TRBV29-1 and TRBJ1-2; perhaps TRBD1 as D (5 bases). This CDR3 spans 13 amino acids. V was cut by 6 bases and J by 6 bases, with 17 bases left in between. CDR1 SQVTM and CDR2 ANQGSEA come from the germline V gene. Full variable domain (rest looked up from reference TRBV29-1 and TRBJ1-2): SAVISQKPSRDICQRGTSLTIQCQVDSQVTMMFWYRQQPGQSLTLIATANQGSEATYESGFVIDKFPISRPNLTFSTLTVSNMSPEDSSIYLCSVNPGTAHGYTFGSGTRLTVV.

V is TRBV7-2 and J is TRBJ1-1; possibly TRBD1 for D (6 bases). The CDR3 spans 14 residues. The V end was cut by 0 bases, the J end by 5 bases, with 10 bases between. Germline loops: CDR1 SGHTA, CDR2 FQGNSA. DNA for the CDR3: TGTGCCAGCAGCTTAGCTAATAGGGGGACTGAAGCTTTCTTT. Its translation is CASSLANRGTEAFF. The full variable domain, with the rest looked up from reference TRBV7-2 and TRBJ1-1, is GAGVSQSPSNKVTEKGKDVELRCDPISGHTALYWYRQSLGQGLEFLIYFQGNSAPDKSGLPSDRFSAERTGGSVSTLTIQRTQQEDSAVYLCASSLANRGTEAFFGQGTRLTVV.

The chain employs TRBV25-1 and TRBJ1-2, with unresolved D. The CDR3 totals 14 residues. Trimming pared 6 bases from V and 2 bases from J, leaving 13 bases between. Per germline, CDR1 MGHDK and CDR2 SYGVNS. This CDR3 is CASRLDGSNYGYTF. For the CDR3, the DNA is TGTGCCAGCAGATTAGACGGATCAAACTATGGCTACACCTTC.

This chain uses TRBV6-5 with TRBJ2-7; D is possibly TRBD1 or TRBD2 (5 bases each). The V gene's germline CDR1 is MNHEY and CDR2 SVGAGI. This CDR3 has 14 residues. Trimming removed 2 bases from V and 2 bases from J, with 10 bases in between. CDR3 residues: CASSYEGRTYEQYF. In nucleotides, the CDR3 is TGTGCCAGCAGTTACGAGGGACGAACCTACGAGCAGTACTTC.

The chain couples TRBV5-4 to TRBJ2-2, with 7 bases lining up with TRBD2. CDR3 length equals 13 residues. Germline CDR1 SGHNT, CDR2 YYREEE (reference sequence). The V gene end was trimmed by 4 bases and the J gene end by 6 bases; junction bases not matched to a gene: 3. This CDR3 is CASSPSGAGELFF. The CDR3 DNA follows: TGTGCCAGCAGCCCTAGCGGAGCCGGGGAGCTGTTTTTT.

V usage is TRBV5-4 and J usage is TRBJ2-7; possible D gene TRBD1, 5 bases. Germline V gene lookup returns CDR1 SGHNT and CDR2 YYREEE (reference sequence). Deletions cut 2 bases from V and 5 bases from J, with 11 bases between. This CDR3 has 13 residues. In DNA form, the CDR3 reads TGTGCCAGCAGCTTATATGGCAGGGACGAGCAGTACTTC. It encodes CASSLYGRDEQYF.

This clone was recorded a few times. V gene TRBV6-5 combines with J gene TRBJ1-1, with D unclear. The germline V gene encodes CDR1 MNHEY and CDR2 SVGAGI. The V end lost 6 bases, the J end lost 1 base, and 6 bases lay between the germline ends. This CDR3 has 12 residues. In DNA, the CDR3 is TGTGCCAGCAGGGGCCGGAACACTGAAGCTTTCTTT. It codes for CASRGRNTEAFF.

This clone appeared a single time. This rearrangement joins TRBV2 to TRBJ2-5; the D gene is possibly TRBD1 (5 bases). The V and J ends lost 8 bases and 2 bases respectively, with 12 bases between them. This CDR3 is 13 amino acids long. The germline V gene has CDR1 SNHLY and CDR2 FYNNEI. CDR3 residues: CASLGHLQETQYF. DNA of the CDR3: TGTGCCAGCCTAGGACATCTACAAGAGACCCAGTACTTC.

The rearrangement uses TRBV5-1 and TRBJ1-4; D is unresolved. The CDR3 extends over 15 amino acids. V shed 2 bases and J shed 0 bases, with 8 bases lying between them. Germline CDR1 reads SGHRS; CDR2 reads YFSETQ. The CDR3 protein is CASSFSDATNEKLFF. The CDR3 DNA reads as TGCGCCAGCAGCTTCTCTGACGCAACTAATGAAAAACTGTTTTTT.